This T cell receptor beta chain came from a study of STAT5B mutations in CD4+ large granular lymphocyte leukemia. Study-wide findings and caveats: 8/27 top patient clones versus 2/35 control clones were TRBV06-family.

As regards this clone: Its specificity is unknown.

TCRdb keeps only in-frame clones here, not all; method: immunoSEQ multiplex PCR. The sample carries about 40,000 clones, approximately 88% recorded once. The CDR3 has 16 residues. V trimming: 2 bases; J trimming: 6 bases; junction bases outside the gene matches: 8. Germline V gene data show CDR1 as MNHNS and CDR2 as SASEGT. Sequencing was done on a sample of CD4+ T cells from blood buffy coats. V usage is TRBV6-1 and J usage is TRBJ2-3, with 10 nucleotides matching TRBD2. The source of this sequence is a human donor in good health. This CDR3 is CASSETGFSGRDTQYF. The CDR3, as DNA: TGTGCCAGCAGTGAAACGGGCTTTAGCGGGAGGGATACGCAGTATTTT.